This T cell receptor (beta chain) emerged from a study of blood T cell repertoires in COVID-19. Study as a whole: There were acute and convalescent COVID-19 samples, and they came from the United States, Italy and Spain. T cells, B-cell-depleted T cells, or PBMCs supplied cDNA or gDNA.

The J segment lost 4 bases and the V segment lost 7 bases, leaving 5 bases of the junction unmatched. The CDR3 is made up of 13 amino acids. Source study methods: Nucleated cell counts were estimated from reference gene primer amplification. Libraries were prepared by immunoSEQ multiplex PCR; TCRdb keeps only in-frame clonotypes and omits some of them. V, J and clone size derive from that table, while D and trimming were established from the DNA sequence. This table holds over 130,000 clones, approximately 88% found once. Sequencing was performed on peripheral blood. This chain joins TRBV12-3 or TRBV12-4 and TRBJ2-3; 7 positions match TRBD2. This clonotype was sampled from a man in his fifties or sixties with active or convalescent COVID-19. This CDR3 is CASTTGGSDTQYF. The DNA for the CDR3 is TGTGCCAGCACGACGGGGGGTTCAGATACGCAGTATTTT.